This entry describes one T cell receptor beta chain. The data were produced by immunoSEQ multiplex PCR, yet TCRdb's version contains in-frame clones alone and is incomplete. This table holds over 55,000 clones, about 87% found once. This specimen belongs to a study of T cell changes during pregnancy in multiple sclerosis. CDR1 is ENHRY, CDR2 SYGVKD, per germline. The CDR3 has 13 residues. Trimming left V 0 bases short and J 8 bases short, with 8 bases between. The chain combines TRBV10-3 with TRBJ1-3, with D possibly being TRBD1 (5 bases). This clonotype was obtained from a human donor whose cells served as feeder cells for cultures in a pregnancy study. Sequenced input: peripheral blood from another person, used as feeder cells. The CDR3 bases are TGTGCCATCAGTGAGTCACGGGGGGACACCATATATTTT. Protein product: CAISESRGDTIYF.